This entry concerns a single T cell receptor beta chain. In the authors' workflow: Reference gene primer amplification gave nucleated cell count estimates. Here immunoSEQ multiplex PCR was the method, and the copy in TCRdb shows in-frame clones only, minus some. The V and J calls and clone size come from that table; D and trimming were worked out from the DNA. This table has some 240,000 clones, about four fifths appearing once. This specimen belongs to a study of blood T cell repertoires in COVID-19. Study background: PBMCs, B-cell-depleted T cells, or T cells provided the cDNA or gDNA that made up the material.

This CDR3 contains 18 residues. Per the germline V gene, CDR1 is MDHEN and CDR2 is SYDVKM. Trimming cost V 2 bases and J 4 bases; bases outside gene matches: 8. Sequences were obtained from peripheral blood. The receptor comes from a woman aged 80 or older with COVID-19, enrolled during active disease. J is TRBJ2-3 and V is TRBV28; the match to TRBD2 covers 14 bases. CDR3 sequence: CASSLIRLAGGPPDTQYF. The DNA of the CDR3 is TGTGCCAGCAGTTTAATCCGACTAGCGGGAGGGCCCCCAGATACGCAGTATTTT.